Listed here are 3 T cell receptor beta chains from one sample, sequenced in a study of blood T cell repertoires in COVID-19. Profiled with immunoSEQ multiplex PCR; TCRdb holds only in-frame clones, not every one. Of some 86,000 clones listed, 80% to 85% are singletons. The sample comprised peripheral blood. The source is a woman older than 75 with active or convalescent COVID-19.

This chain joins TRBV19 and TRBJ1-4, with 10 bases identical to TRBD1. CDR1 is LNHDA and CDR2 is SQIVND in the germline V gene (reference sequence). V was pared by 8 bases and J by 7 bases, with 10 bases of the junction left unmatched. This CDR3 region has 15 residues. The CDR3 spells CASALAGTGVEKLFF. The CDR3, as DNA: TGTGCCAGTGCTTTAGCCGGGACAGGGGTTGAAAAACTGTTTTTT.

Only a few counts were recorded for this clone. J is TRBJ2-3 and V is TRBV19; weak D call: TRBD1 (6 bases). Germline lookup yields CDR1 LNHDA and CDR2 SQIVND (reference sequence). The CDR3 extends over 13 amino acids. Trimming pared 3 bases from V and 6 bases from J, leaving 10 bases between. The CDR3 loop reads CASSISRGDTQYF. The DNA for the CDR3 is TGTGCCAGTAGTATCTCCAGGGGCGATACGCAGTATTTT.

V gene TRBV6-5 combines with J gene TRBJ2-7; tentative D call: TRBD2 (6 bases). Looked up from germline, CDR1 is MNHEY and CDR2 is SVGAGI. CDR3 length equals 13 residues. V shed 6 bases and J shed 12 bases, with 21 bases lying between them. The CDR3 loop is CASRDPGEKRGYF. Here the CDR3 DNA reads TGTGCCAGCAGAGACCCGGGAGAAAAAAGGGGGTACTTC.